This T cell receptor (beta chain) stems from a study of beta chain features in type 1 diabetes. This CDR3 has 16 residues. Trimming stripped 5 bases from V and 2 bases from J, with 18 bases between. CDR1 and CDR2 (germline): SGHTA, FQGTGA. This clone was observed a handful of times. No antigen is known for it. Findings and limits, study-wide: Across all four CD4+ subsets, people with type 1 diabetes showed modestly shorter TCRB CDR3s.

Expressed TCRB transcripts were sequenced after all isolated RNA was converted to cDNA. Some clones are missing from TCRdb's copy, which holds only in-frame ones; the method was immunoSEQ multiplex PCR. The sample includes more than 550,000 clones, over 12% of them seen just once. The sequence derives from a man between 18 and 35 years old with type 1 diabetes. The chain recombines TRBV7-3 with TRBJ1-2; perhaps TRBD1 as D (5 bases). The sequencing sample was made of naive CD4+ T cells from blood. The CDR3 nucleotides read TGTGCCAGCAGCCCCCATCCGGGGCAGGCCAACTATGGCTACACCTTC. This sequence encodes CASSPHPGQANYGYTF. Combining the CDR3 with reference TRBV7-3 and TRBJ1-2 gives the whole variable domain GAGVSQTPSNKVTEKGKYVELRCDPISGHTALYWYRQSLGQGPEFLIYFQGTGAADDSGLPNDRFFAVRPEGSVSTLKIQRTERGDSAVYLCASSPHPGQANYGYTFGSGTRLTVV.